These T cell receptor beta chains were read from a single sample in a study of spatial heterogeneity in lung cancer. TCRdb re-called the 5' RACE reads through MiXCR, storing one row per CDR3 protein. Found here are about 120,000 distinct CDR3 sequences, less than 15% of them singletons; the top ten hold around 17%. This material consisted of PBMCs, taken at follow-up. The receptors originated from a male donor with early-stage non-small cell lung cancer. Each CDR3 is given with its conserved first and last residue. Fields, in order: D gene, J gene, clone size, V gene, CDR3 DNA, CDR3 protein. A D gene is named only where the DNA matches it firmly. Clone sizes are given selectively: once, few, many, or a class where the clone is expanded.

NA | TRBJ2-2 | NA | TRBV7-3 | TGTGCCAGCAGCTTAGACCGGGACAACGCGAACACCGGGGAGCTGTTTTTT | CASSLDRDNANTGELFF
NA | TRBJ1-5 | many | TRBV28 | TGTGCCAGCAGTTTCTCCGACGGGCAGCATCGGTATAGCAATCAGCCCCAGCATTTT | CASSFSDGQHRYSNQPQHF
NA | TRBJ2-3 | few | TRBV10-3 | TGTGCCATCAGTGAGTCGATAGCCGGAGGAAAAACGGGTACGCAGTATTTT | CAISESIAGGKTGTQYF
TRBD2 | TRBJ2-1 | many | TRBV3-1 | TGTGCCAGCAGCCCGACTAGCGGGGGGAGCAATGAGCAGTTCTTC | CASSPTSGGSNEQFF
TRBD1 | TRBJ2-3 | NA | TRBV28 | TGTGCCGGCTACAGACAGGGTCTAGATACGCAGTATTTT | CAGYRQGLDTQYF
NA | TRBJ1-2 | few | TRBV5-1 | TGCGCCAGCAGCTTTCGGCGTAGCCTTGATGGCTACACCTTC | CASSFRRSLDGYTF
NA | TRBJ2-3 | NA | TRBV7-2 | TGTGCCAGCAGCTGGGTCAACAAAGATACGCAGTATTTT | CASSWVNKDTQYF
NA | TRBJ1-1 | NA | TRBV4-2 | TGTGCCAGCAGCCAAAGTCTTGGGGAAGCTTTCTTT | CASSQSLGEAFF
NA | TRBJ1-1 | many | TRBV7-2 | TGTGCCAGCAGCTTTGCAGGGAAAGTAGGCACTGAAGCTTTCTTT | CASSFAGKVGTEAFF
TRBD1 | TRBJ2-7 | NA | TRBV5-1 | TGCGCCAGCAGCTGGGACAGACACCACGAGCAGTACTTC | CASSWDRHHEQYF
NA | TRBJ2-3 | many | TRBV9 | TGTGCCAGCAGCGTAGGTCCCCATTCAGGGTCAGATACGCAGTATTTT | CASSVGPHSGSDTQYF
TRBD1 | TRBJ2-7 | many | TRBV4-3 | TGCGCCAGCAGCCCACCGGGACAGCCCTACGAGCAGTACTTC | CASSPPGQPYEQYF
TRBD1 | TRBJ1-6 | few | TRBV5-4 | TGTGCCAGCAGCTTGGACAGGGGGTCTCTCTCCTATAATTCACCCCTCCACTTT | CASSLDRGSLSYNSPLHF
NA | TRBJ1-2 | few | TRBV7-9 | TGTGCCAGCAGACAAACACCTAACTATGGCTACACCTTC | CASRQTPNYGYTF
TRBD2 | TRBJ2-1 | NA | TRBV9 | TGTGCCAGCAGCGTAGGACTAGCGGGGTCTTACAATGAGCAGTTCTTC | CASSVGLAGSYNEQFF
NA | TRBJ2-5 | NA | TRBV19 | TGTGCCAGTAGAGGGACTTTCCAAGAGACCCAGTACTTC | CASRGTFQETQYF
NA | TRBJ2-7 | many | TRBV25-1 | TGTGCCAGCAGTGCCCACGACGCGACAGGTATCGAGCAGTACTTC | CASSAHDATGIEQYF
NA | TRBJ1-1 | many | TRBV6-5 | TGTGCCAGCAGTCTAATGACGGACACTGAAGCTTTCTTT | CASSLMTDTEAFF
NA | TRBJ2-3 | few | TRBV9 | TGTGCCAGCAGCCCGGGGGCCCTCACAGATACGCAGTATTTT | CASSPGALTDTQYF
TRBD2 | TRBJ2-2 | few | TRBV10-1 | TGCGCCAGCAGTGAGTCGTCGGGACTAGCGACCGGGGAGCTGTTTTTT | CASSESSGLATGELFF
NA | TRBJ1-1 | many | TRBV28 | TGTGCCAGCAGTTGGGACGGAATGAACACTGAAGCTTTCTTT | CASSWDGMNTEAFF
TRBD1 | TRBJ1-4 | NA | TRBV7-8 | TGTGCCAGCAGCTCGCGGACAGGGATTAATGAAAAACTGTTTTTT | CASSSRTGINEKLFF
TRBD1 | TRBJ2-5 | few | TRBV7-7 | TGTGCCAGCAGCTTAGTATCCGGGACAGGCCCCATGGCCCAGTACTTC | CASSLVSGTGPMAQYF
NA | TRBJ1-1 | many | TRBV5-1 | TGCGCCAGCAGCTTCCGGACAGATAACACTGAAGCTTTCTTT | CASSFRTDNTEAFF
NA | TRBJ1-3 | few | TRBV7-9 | TGTGCCAGCAGCTTCCGGACAACCGTAAACACCATATATTTT | CASSFRTTVNTIYF
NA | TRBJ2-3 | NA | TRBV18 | TGTGCCAGCTCACCATCTAGAACGGGTACGCAGTATTTT | CASSPSRTGTQYF
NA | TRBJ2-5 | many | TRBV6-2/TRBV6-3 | TGTGCCAGCAGTTACGGCATGAACCAATACCAAGAGACCCAGTACTTC | CASSYGMNQYQETQYF
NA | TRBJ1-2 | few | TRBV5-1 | TGCGCCAGCAGCTTGGGACAGCTTAACTATGGCTACACCTTC | CASSLGQLNYGYTF
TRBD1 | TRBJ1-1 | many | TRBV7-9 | TGTGCCAGCAGCCCCGACAGGGTAAACACTGAAGCTTTCTTT | CASSPDRVNTEAFF
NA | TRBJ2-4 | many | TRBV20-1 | TGCAGTGCTAGTAATAGCGAAAGCATTCAGTACTTC | CSASNSESIQYF
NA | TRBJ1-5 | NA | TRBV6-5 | TGTGCCAGCAGTTACGGGCGCGGGAAGCCCCAGCATTTT | CASSYGRGKPQHF
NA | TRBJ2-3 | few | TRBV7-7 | TGTGCTAGCAGCCCCTCGTCCTCCGGCACAGATACGCAGTATTTT | CASSPSSSGTDTQYF
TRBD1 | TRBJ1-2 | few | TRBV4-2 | TGTGCCAGCAGCCAATCACGGACAGGGAACTATGGCTACACCTTC | CASSQSRTGNYGYTF
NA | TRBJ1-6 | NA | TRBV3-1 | TGTGCCAGCAGCCAAGGACAGTTTAATTCACCCCTCCACTTT | CASSQGQFNSPLHF
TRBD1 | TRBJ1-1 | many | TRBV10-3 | TGTGCCATCACCCCCGGGACAGGGGCGAACACTGAAGCTTTCTTT | CAITPGTGANTEAFF
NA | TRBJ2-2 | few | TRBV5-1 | TGCGCCAGCAGCTTGGCGCCCCAATCCTACACCGGGGAGCTGTTTTTT | CASSLAPQSYTGELFF
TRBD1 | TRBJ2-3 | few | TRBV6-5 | TGTGCCAGCAGTTACGGACAGGGGGCAACAGATACGCAGTATTTT | CASSYGQGATDTQYF
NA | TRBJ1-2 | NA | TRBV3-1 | TGTGCCAGCAGCCAGACAGATAATGGCTACACCTTC | CASSQTDNGYTF
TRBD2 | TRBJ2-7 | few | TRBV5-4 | TGTGCCAGCAGCTCCGGACTAGAGGCCCACGAGCAGTACTTC | CASSSGLEAHEQYF
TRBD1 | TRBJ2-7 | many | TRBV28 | TGTGCCAGCACTTCCGCCGGGACAGGGGCGTTTAGCCCCCTCTTC | CASTSAGTGAFSPLF
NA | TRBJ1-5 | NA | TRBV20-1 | TGCAGTGCTAGCGGGACGGTCAATCAGCCCCAGCATTTT | CSASGTVNQPQHF